This T cell receptor beta chain was captured by sequencing in a study of blood T cell repertoires in COVID-19. Study information: Material from acute and convalescent COVID-19 was sourced from the United States, Italy and Spain. Nucleic acid was either cDNA or gDNA, and it came from T cells, B-cell-depleted T cells, or PBMCs.

Produced via immunoSEQ multiplex PCR; TCRdb's table is partial and in-frame only. The table lists tens of thousands of clones, 84% of them singletons, with 9.6% in the top ten. The CDR3 spans 16 residues. Germline values: CDR1 LGHNA, CDR2 YSLEER. With 1 base removed from V and 0 bases from J, the gap between germline ends came to 10 bases. The sequenced material came from peripheral blood. This rearrangement joins TRBV4-3 to TRBJ1-3; D perhaps matches TRBD1 (5 bases). This sequence originates from an elderly man with COVID-19, enrolled during active disease. The CDR3: CASSQVGGTSGNTIYF. The CDR3 coding sequence is TGCGCCAGCAGCCAAGTGGGGGGGACCTCTGGAAACACCATATATTTT.